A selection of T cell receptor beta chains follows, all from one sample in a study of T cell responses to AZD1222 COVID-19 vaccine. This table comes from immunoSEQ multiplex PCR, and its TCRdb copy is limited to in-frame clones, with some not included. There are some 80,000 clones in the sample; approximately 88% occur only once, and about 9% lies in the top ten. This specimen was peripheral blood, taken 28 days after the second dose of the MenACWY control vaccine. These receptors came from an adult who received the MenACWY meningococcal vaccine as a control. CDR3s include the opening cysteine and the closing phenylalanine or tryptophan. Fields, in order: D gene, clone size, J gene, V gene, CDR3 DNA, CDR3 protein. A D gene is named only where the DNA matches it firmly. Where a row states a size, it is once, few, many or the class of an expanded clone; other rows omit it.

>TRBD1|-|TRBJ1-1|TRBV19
TGTGCCAGTAGTATGGTAGGGGCAGGGGGTGAAGCTTTCTTT
CASSMVGAGGEAFF
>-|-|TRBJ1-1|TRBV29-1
TGCAGCGGGAGGGAAGGAAACACTGAAGCTTTCTTT
CSGREGNTEAFF
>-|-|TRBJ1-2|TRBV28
TGTGCCAGCAGTTTAATACGGAATAACTATGGCTACACCTTC
CASSLIRNNYGYTF
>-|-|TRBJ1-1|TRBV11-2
TGTGCCAGCAGCTTAACCGGCACTTGGGCTTTCTTT
CASSLTGTWAFF
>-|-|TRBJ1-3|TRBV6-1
TGTGCCAGCAGTGAAGCGAGCTCTGGAAACACCATATATTTT
CASSEASSGNTIYF
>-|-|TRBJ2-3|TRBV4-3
TGCGCCAGCAGCCAAGGGCGGGGCACAGATACGCAGTATTTT
CASSQGRGTDTQYF
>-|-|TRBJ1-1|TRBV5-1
TGCGCCAGCAACTGGGGCGCGGCGAACACTGAAGCTTTCTTT
CASNWGAANTEAFF
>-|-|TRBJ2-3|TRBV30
TGTGCCTGGAGTGTACGGGGGGCCAGCACAGATACGCAGTATTTT
CAWSVRGASTDTQYF
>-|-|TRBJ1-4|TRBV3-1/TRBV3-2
TGTGCCAGCAGCCAAGATAGGCCTGTCGCCGGGGGCGAAAAACTGTTTTTT
CASSQDRPVAGGEKLFF
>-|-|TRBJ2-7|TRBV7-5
TGTGTCAGAAGCCTAACCCGGATTTCCTACGAGCAGTACTTC
CVRSLTRISYEQYF
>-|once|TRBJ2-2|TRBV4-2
TGTGCCAGCAGCCAAGGGGACCTCATAGCGAACACCGGGGAGCTGTTTTTT
CASSQGDLIANTGELFF
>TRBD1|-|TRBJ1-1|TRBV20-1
TGCAGTGCTAGTGAAACAGGGGCTAGGAACACTGAAGCTTTCTTT
CSASETGARNTEAFF
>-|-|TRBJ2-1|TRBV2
TGTGCCAGCAGTGAACTGCCCGAGTCCTGGTTGTTCTTC
CASSELPESWLFF
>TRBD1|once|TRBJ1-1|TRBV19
TGTGCCAGTAGTCGGCAGGGGGACACTGAAGCTTTCTTT
CASSRQGDTEAFF
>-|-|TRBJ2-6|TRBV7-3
TGTGCCAGCAGCTTAATAGGGGCTGGGGCCAACGTCCTGACTTTC
CASSLIGAGANVLTF
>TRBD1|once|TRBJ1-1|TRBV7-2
TGTGCCAGCAGCTTAGCCAGGGGGATGAACACTGAAGCTTTCTTT
CASSLARGMNTEAFF
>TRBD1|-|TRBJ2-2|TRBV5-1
TGCGCCAGCAGCTTAGGACAGGGGCACACCGGGGAGCTGTTTTTT
CASSLGQGHTGELFF